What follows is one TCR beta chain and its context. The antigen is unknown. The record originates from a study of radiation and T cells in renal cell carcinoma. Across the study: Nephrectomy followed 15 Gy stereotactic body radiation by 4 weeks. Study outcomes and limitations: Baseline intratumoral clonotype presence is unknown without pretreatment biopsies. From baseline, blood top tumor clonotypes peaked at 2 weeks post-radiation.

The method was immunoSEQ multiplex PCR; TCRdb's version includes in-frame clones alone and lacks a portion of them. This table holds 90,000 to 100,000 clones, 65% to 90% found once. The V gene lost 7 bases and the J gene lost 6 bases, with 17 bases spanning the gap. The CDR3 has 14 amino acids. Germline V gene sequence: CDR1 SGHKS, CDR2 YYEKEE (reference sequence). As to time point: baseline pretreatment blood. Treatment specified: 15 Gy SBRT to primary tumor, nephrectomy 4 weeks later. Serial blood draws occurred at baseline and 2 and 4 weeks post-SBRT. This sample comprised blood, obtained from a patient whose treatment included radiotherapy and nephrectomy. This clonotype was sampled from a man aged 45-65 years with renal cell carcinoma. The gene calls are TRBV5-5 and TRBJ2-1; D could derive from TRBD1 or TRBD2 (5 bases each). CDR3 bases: TGTGCCAGCTTATTCCAGAGGGGTTCCAATGAGCAGTTCTTC. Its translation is CASLFQRGSNEQFF.